The rows below give T cell receptor beta chains drawn from one sample of a study of blood T cell repertoires in COVID-19. Using immunoSEQ multiplex PCR, the repertoire was profiled, and TCRdb retains in-frame clones only, with some absent. The repertoire holds 120,000 or so clones, with roughly 84% as singletons. The sample consisted of peripheral blood. The source is a woman younger than 45 who had recovered from COVID-19. Both conserved end residues are part of each CDR3. A D gene is named only where the DNA matches it firmly.

TRBV6-5	TRBD2	TRBJ2-1	CASSWTSGNNEQFF
TRBV10-2	TRBD2	TRBJ2-7	CASSLLGGESYEQYF
TRBV4-1	-	TRBJ1-1	CASRAGAQNTEAFF
TRBV7-8	TRBD1	TRBJ1-2	CASSLATGGPGYTF
TRBV7-3	TRBD1	TRBJ2-5	CASSRDRQETQYF
TRBV19	TRBD1	TRBJ1-2	CASSQTTGKYGYTF
TRBV14	TRBD2	TRBJ2-1	CASSLRTSGSRNEQFF
TRBV29-1	TRBD2	TRBJ2-7	CSVEDGTSGSYEQYF
TRBV27	-	TRBJ2-3	CASSLDLGLGTDTQYF
TRBV5-4	-	TRBJ1-2	CASSLYMTAQGREGYTF
TRBV7-6	-	TRBJ1-2	CASSPLGGTNYGYTF
TRBV7-9	TRBD2	TRBJ2-2	CASSFIAGSNTGELFF
TRBV4-1	TRBD2	TRBJ2-1	CASSRTSGVFFNNEQFF
TRBV11-2	-	TRBJ1-1	CASSLRERASTEAFF
TRBV5-5	TRBD1	TRBJ1-5	CASSSGGQLNQPQHF
TRBV3-1/TRBV3-2	-	TRBJ2-5	CASSQGSTARGGTQYF
TRBV7-8	TRBD2	TRBJ2-3	CASSLVGLAGEEGTDTQYF
TRBV5-5	-	TRBJ1-1	CASSQVPWDSEAFF
TRBV6-2/TRBV6-3	-	TRBJ2-3	CASSSGWREEDTQYF
TRBV4-1	TRBD2	TRBJ2-7	CASSQGVAGSSYEQYF
TRBV7-2	TRBD1	TRBJ1-6	CASSFATGSLNSPLHF
TRBV7-9	TRBD1	TRBJ2-7	CASSSTTGTGAYEQYF
TRBV10-2	TRBD1	TRBJ2-2	CASRWTGNTGELFF
TRBV9	TRBD2	TRBJ2-1	CASSASTSGAYNEQFF
TRBV18	-	TRBJ2-7	CASTRSPLEQYF
TRBV6-1	-	TRBJ2-5	CASSHGGSSETQYF
TRBV5-6	TRBD1	TRBJ2-7	CASSLSDRGTYEQYF